Listed below are T cell receptor beta chains from one sample, sequenced in a study of T cell repertoires in cytomegalovirus infection. TCRdb itself ran the reads through MiXCR, one entry per CDR3 protein. The sample consists of around 900,000 distinct CDR3 sequences, around 32% of them appearing once. Their antigens are not known. Specimen: cultured CD8+ T cells from PBMCs, collected from culture after CMV antigen stimulation. Receptors were obtained from a human donor in good health (CMV status not recorded). Some clones in this sample may be carry-over from other donors' samples. CDR3s include the opening cysteine and the closing phenylalanine or tryptophan. Fields, in order: CDR3 protein, V gene, J gene.

CASSLTKRETQYF,TRBV7-3,TRBJ2-5
CASSLGTGLFNSNQPQHF,TRBV12-3/TRBV12-4,TRBJ1-5
CASSNSFSGNIIYF,TRBV27,TRBJ1-3
CVSSLALKETQYF,TRBV7-9,TRBJ2-5
CATSRDRRQANTGELFF,TRBV15,TRBJ2-2
CAIQGGNEQFF,TRBV27,TRBJ2-1
CASSLQGYHAYGYTF,TRBV7-9,TRBJ1-2
CASSPGTGSVPTGELFF,TRBV4-3,TRBJ2-2
CASTSGQLRKTQYF,TRBV7-9,TRBJ2-5
CASSEEGRVGSPLHF,TRBV2,TRBJ1-6
CASSYGRFSGNTIYF,TRBV6-8,TRBJ1-3
CASSPGRQRYLPLHF,TRBV4-1,TRBJ1-6
CASSAGLNTGELFF,TRBV6-2/TRBV6-3,TRBJ2-2
CASTTGQGGEEQYF,TRBV27,TRBJ2-7
CASSQEWDGRETQYF,TRBV3-1,TRBJ2-5
CASSPPESEAQYF,TRBV7-9,TRBJ2-3
CAISLNWLETQYF,TRBV7-2,TRBJ2-5
CASSLGGTPTYEQYF,TRBV7-2,TRBJ2-7
CASSLADGTGNTIYF,TRBV7-6,TRBJ1-3
CAISESGGPGYNEQFF,TRBV10-3,TRBJ2-1
CASSQEDLRLLAKNIQYF,TRBV4-1,TRBJ2-4
CSAPTLPRDYGYTF,TRBV20-1,TRBJ1-2
CASSRLTGAEAFF,TRBV4-1,TRBJ1-1
CASSDPDFGGVNSPLHF,TRBV28,TRBJ1-6
CASSLARRDTSNYGYTF,TRBV7-6,TRBJ1-2
CASRSTGMNEQFF,TRBV7-4,TRBJ2-1
CASSLYVTLNTEAFF,TRBV7-8,TRBJ1-1
CASSLWGITDTQYF,TRBV27,TRBJ2-3
CASSGTTYGYTF,TRBV5-1,TRBJ1-2
CASREQAVSNFF,TRBV7-9,TRBJ1-1
CSFSQGISGEQFF,TRBV20-1,TRBJ2-1
CASSFAVAGESLNNEQFF,TRBV28,TRBJ2-1
CASSYKAGQNTEAFF,TRBV6-6,TRBJ1-1
CASSYLGGGGNEQFF,TRBV6-5,TRBJ2-1
CASSQDWEGWGEQYF,TRBV4-1,TRBJ2-7
CASSLRDRVAGNTIYF,TRBV7-8,TRBJ1-3
CASSQAGTDTQYF,TRBV4-1,TRBJ2-3
CATDTGTALPSNQPQHF,TRBV19,TRBJ1-5
CASSLMGGSETQYF,TRBV7-9,TRBJ2-5
CASSQDLPWATNEKLFF,TRBV4-3,TRBJ1-4
CAISGEGPGVNEKLFF,TRBV10-3,TRBJ1-4
CASSLVRYGYTF,TRBV7-9,TRBJ1-2
CASSLVKMRETQYF,TRBV7-2,TRBJ2-5
CASSRARGLEFTYNEQFF,TRBV7-8,TRBJ2-1
CALRGIQTLKGGYEQYF,TRBV2,TRBJ2-7
CASSLRGSQETQYF,TRBV6-6,TRBJ2-5
CASRTLAGETQYF,TRBV6-6,TRBJ2-5
CASSKRDRWYGYTF,TRBV18,TRBJ1-2